Sequencing of this T cell receptor beta chain was carried out in a study of cytomegalovirus exposure and HLA in healthy donors (dated by TCRdb to about 2017). Broadly, across the study: In an earlier analysis of under 600 of the donors, less than 350 Gb of sequence data and approximately 120 million unique TCR beta sequences from about 179 million T cells were reported. Approximately 300 gigabases of sequencing data and 78 million or so unique TCR sequences were included in an early release covering around 650 HLA-typed donors. Of the 350 to 450 genotyped donors, about 84% fell in the genetic ancestry cluster associated with self-reported Caucasian donors. The study was designed to test whether signatures of past pathogen exposure could be identified by cataloging public T cell receptors. The T cell repertoires of some 700 subjects were profiled by immunosequencing and related to cytomegalovirus serostatus. Along with the approximately 650-subject first cohort, a separate validation cohort of over a hundred different subjects was used. To predict cytomegalovirus infection status, the study combined high-throughput TCR immunosequencing, statistical association of individual TCRs with disease status, and machine learning. In a later analysis, previously published TCR beta repertoires from 666 donors were re-analyzed and high-resolution HLA genotyping was added so that TCR occurrence patterns could be studied. In the later analysis, no new phenotypic data were used to find candidate immune exposures; instead, reliance was placed on TCR beta sequences and their occurrence across donors. To decide whether each TCR beta V gene segment behaved as functional or pseudogenic, an earlier analysis of some 600 of the donors relied on high-throughput TCR beta sequencing. Donor age, sex, ethnicity and CMV serostatus were compiled alongside the repertoire data. A later genetic analysis took genome-wide SNP genotypes for about 60% of the roughly 670 donors and used that subset as a discovery cohort. All discovery cohort repertoires had been generated on a single sequencing platform. HLA typing included class I and class II loci at four-digit resolution. Typing coverage varied by locus: roughly 629-640 donors for A, B, C, DRB1 and DQB1; under 550 for DQA1; more than 600 for DPA1; more than 450 for DPB1. Several DR-DQ haplotypes were treated as single units for association and clustering because of strong linkage in the cohort. Among 300 to 500 genotyped donors of the cohort, an average of roughly 230,000 unique TCR beta nucleotide sequences was sequenced per donor, of which about 18% were non-productive. Study-wide conclusions, independent of this receptor: Linkage disequilibrium might explain the correlated functional status among segregating V segments, but an unknown experimental factor could not be excluded. According to the authors, the approach could potentially be generalized to other disease states and immunological phenotypes. In vitro tests confirmed that a few of the cytomegalovirus-associated TCR beta chains recognize cytomegalovirus antigens. Only TCR beta chains were sequenced in this cohort, and the absence of alpha or paired-chain data limited detectable features. In the study, 150 to 200 TCR beta chains were listed as associated with cytomegalovirus. Roughly uniform sequencing depth across donors was assumed in presence/absence analyses, although this assumption may not hold. Because counts were too low, 15 to 20 rarely observed V segments, including chromosome 9 orphons, were excluded from the earlier analysis of some 590 of the donors. Strong co-occurrence of HLA alleles, especially DR and DQ, made assigning TCR associations to individual alleles difficult. A later analysis reported that several top co-occurrence clusters appeared linked to parvovirus B19, influenza, CMV and Epstein-Barr virus. The classifier was reported to diagnose cytomegalovirus status with high specificity and sensitivity in both the original and validation cohorts. In a later genetic analysis, fewer N-insertions in productive TCRs were reported among donors in an Asian-associated ancestry cluster than the approximately 710-donor mean. At a false discovery rate of 0.05, a later analysis linked 15,000 to 20,000 TCR beta sequences to specific HLA alleles. A group of highly shared sequence variants was considered likely to be a technical artifact of the sequencing pipeline. Across donors, most TCR sequences were observed very rarely, whereas some public TCRs were present in many individuals. In an earlier analysis of some 640 of the donors, most TCR beta V segments were observed in productive rearrangements about 87% or about 30% of the time, broadly matching IMGT annotations. V-gene and J-gene trimming of TCR beta chains was associated with a missense DCLRE1C variant in a later genetic analysis, and the association was replicated in an independent cohort. CMV serostatus was the only immune exposure information available for the cohort. According to a later analysis, TCR association rates differed among HLA loci, with DRB1 alleles showing the most associated TCRs and HLA-C alleles showing the fewest. In a later analysis, HLA-associated TCR beta chains showed more clonal expansion and lower generation probabilities than non-associated chains that were equally common. Because HLA typing was missing for some donors at each locus, association tests included only the typed subset. A further reported finding was that TCR beta sequences accurately predicted the HLA-A and HLA-B alleles for most subjects in the first cohort. Most CMV-associated TCR beta chains appeared to be HLA-restricted in a later analysis, and the HLA associations seemed to be driven largely by CMV exposure.

Receptors were amplified or captured by the immunoSEQ multiplex PCR assay. A mixture of 60 forward primers for TCR Vbeta segments and 13 reverse primers for TCR Jbeta segments was used in the multiplex PCR. A multiplex PCR assay on genomic DNA amplified the CDR3 region of rearranged TCR beta genes. The amplified TCR beta libraries were sequenced on the Illumina HiSeq System as 87-base-pair reads. In the source study's methods: A later analysis tallied 75 million to 85 million unique TCR beta chains across the 700 or so repertoires, and approximately 12 million of those chains were shared by two or more donors. A nearest-neighbor algorithm error-corrected the raw reads and collapsed the reads into unique sequences, merging closely related sequences to remove PCR and sequencing errors. V, D and J gene segments were assigned by aligning CDR3 sequences to IMGT reference sequences. For a sequence to be retained, at least a six-nucleotide match to both a V gene segment and a J gene segment was required. Rearrangements were called productive when the CDR3 lacked stop codons and stayed in frame with V and J; all others were non-productive. CDR3 was defined according to IMGT convention as the region running from the second conserved V-encoded cysteine to the conserved J-encoded phenylalanine. The earlier analysis of about 560 of the donors excluded any sequence lacking an unambiguous match to a single V gene segment. In an earlier analysis of approximately 500 of the donors, a V segment was called functional when productive rearrangements were above 56.7%, and segregating when the standard deviation between donors exceeded 5%. To diagnose cytomegalovirus status from the catalog of TCR beta chain sequences, a statistical classification framework was built. A later analysis assigned V and J genes by comparing TCR nucleotide sequences with IMGT/GENE-DB human TR gene sequences. Using the TCRdist pipeline, a later analysis assigned CDR3 sequences along with most-parsimonious VDJ recombination scenarios. In a later analysis, each TCR beta chain was defined by its CDR3 amino acid sequence together with its V-gene family, and reads lacking a unique V-gene family were excluded. A later analysis removed 500 to 600 highly shared, low-generation-probability nucleotide sequences to deal with suspected cross-contamination and a sequencing artifact. For each public chain, a later analysis derived a clonal expansion index from normalized ranks of inferred template counts within each repertoire. In a later analysis, generation probabilities were computed with a VDJ recombination model fitted to out-of-frame rearrangements, and the resulting probabilities were checked against IGoR. Hypergeometric tests were used in a later analysis to score TCR-TCR, TCR-HLA and TCR-CMV co-occurrence, with a repertoire-size bias correction applied to the TCR pairs. To estimate false discovery rates, a later analysis permuted the HLA or CMV assignments 20 times. In a later analysis, co-occurring TCRs were grouped using DBSCAN, and TCRdist sequence similarity was added for clustering within HLA-allele-positive subsets. Repertoires with fewer than 30,000 or more than 120,000 public chains were left out of co-occurrence clustering, as were five repertoires with anomalous nucleotide sharing. The source is immuneACCESS, and TCRdb retained only in-frame sequences with V and J called. Part of the clones is not carried over; for the studies checked, unresolved V genes explain less than half of this, and the remainder is unexplained. Clone size and V and J calls were adopted from that table, with D and trimming inferred from the DNA. The sample table holds approximately 120,000 clones, of which 75% to 85% were seen once. The ten most abundant clones make up around 3.6% of the sample.

The cohort comprised fewer than 700 healthy bone marrow donors. Cohort members were all nominally healthy when sampled, although unrecorded immune exposures were likely present. The donor tested CMV seronegative, placing the donor among the 350 or so seronegative members of the cohort. A peripheral blood sample was provided by each donor, and peripheral blood mononuclear cells were used for TCR beta sequencing. Genomic DNA was extracted from the blood cell samples with the Qiagen DNeasy Blood Extraction Kit. On this clone itself: Its specific antigen is unknown. No base qualities exist here, and no much larger clone lies one base off it.

The receptor comes from a man aged 40-49 years in good health and CMV-seronegative. The sample was PBMCs.

The CDR3 region has the sequence CASSTRTGVYTEAFF. The bases are TGTGCCAGCAGTACGCGGACAGGGGTCTACACTGAAGCTTTCTTT. This chain joins TRBV28 to TRBJ1-1, with 9 central nucleotides matching TRBD1. For this chain, trimming is 5 bases at the V end and 3 bases at the J end, and the number of junction bases without a gene match is 7. In the germline V gene, CDR1 corresponds to MDHEN and CDR2 to SYDVKM. The CDR3 has 15 amino acids, counting the end cysteine and phenylalanine. The read is trimmed to its CDR3 DNA, 45 bases read in frame from base 1.